This T cell receptor (beta chain) was obtained from a study of monozygotic twins with inflammatory bowel disease. Study conclusions and caveats: Reduced clonotype sharing with other individuals was observed in IBD patients relative to healthy twins, especially with disease activity. Similarity of repertoires did not differ between concordant and discordant twins, possibly from limited power.

Template switching appended UMIs that held a 6-nucleotide sample barcode. Each CDR3 protein gets one entry in TCRdb, which reprocessed the 5' RACE reads and gives no DNA. The sample includes about 160,000 distinct CDR3 sequences. In regard to this clonotype: The antigen is unknown.

This CDR3 has 15 amino acids. From germline, CDR1 is WSHSY and CDR2 SAAADI. The chain is built from TRBV10-2 and TRBJ2-7; TCRdb returns TRBD1, unconfirmable since there is no DNA. Sequencing was performed on blood. This TCR was sampled from a human donor with ulcerative colitis or Crohn's disease, or a healthy co-twin of an affected twin (not recorded which). CDR3 region: CASRPGGLESYEQYF.